The T cell receptor beta chain described here comes from a study of T cells in Graves' hyperthyroidism and ophthalmopathy (dated by TCRdb to between 2018 and 2021). For context, the study as a whole: Peripheral blood was sampled at the time of initial diagnosis, prior to any treatment. TCR V-J signatures able to tell the groups apart were searched for in a discovery cohort of around 95 patients, of whom 43 had Graves' ophthalmopathy and about 60 had stable Graves' hyperthyroidism. Prospective prediction of ophthalmopathy was tested in an independent validation cohort of fewer than 20 hyperthyroidism patients and 15 to 17 patients who later progressed to ophthalmopathy. The 75 to 100 discovery patients were randomly divided into training and test sets at a 7:3 ratio. Thyroid tissue and blood T-cell repertoires from about six Graves' hyperthyroidism patients were also compared in the study. After sampling, hyperthyroidism patients received methimazole starting at 30 mg daily, and ophthalmopathy patients received high-dose intravenous methylprednisolone. The paper reports TCR Vbeta CDR3 sequencing of fewer than 150 peripheral blood samples: 40 or so ophthalmopathy, roughly 80 hyperthyroidism and around 17 progressor patients.

Results the study describes overall, beyond this receptor: In validation, progression to ophthalmopathy was predicted by the model with almost 71% sensitivity and 72.22% specificity, a median of about 6.4 months before onset. In cross-validation, a model built on a 13 V-J signature told ophthalmopathy apart from stable hyperthyroidism with over 85% sensitivity and about 81% specificity, and in testing the same model reached 80%/75%. Sample size was not statistically predetermined, and blinding of investigators to group allocation was not performed. Most expanded thyroid clonotypes (frequency above 0.001) were also detected in blood, suggesting blood repertoires may reflect thyroid immune responses.

CDR1 and CDR2 are drawn from the germline V gene (reference sequence): MNHEY, SMNVEV. V is cut by 3 bases and J by 7 bases, and the space between the germline ends is 13 bases. Counted from cysteine to phenylalanine, this CDR3 has 14 amino acids. The kept DNA is CDR3 alone, 42 bases in frame from the first base. Amplification of TCR beta CDR3 regions was carried out from RNA transcripts. The first round of RT-PCR for the TCR CDR3 was performed with the HTBI primer set and the Qiagen OneStep RT-PCR kit. Libraries were constructed in a second round of multiplex PCR, after which size selection and purification were carried out. Libraries were sequenced paired-end with 100 bp reads on an Illumina HiSeq2000. The authors processed their data as follows. SOAPnuke was used to process the raw data, removing reads that contained adapters or uncalled bases, had a mean Phred below 15, or lacked an exact match to the constant primer or identifier. High-quality paired reads were merged with COPE v1.2.5, and unique nucleotide sequences were defined as clonotypes. Clonotypes were aligned to IMGT TRBV, TRBD and TRBJ reference segments using MiTCR v1.1. Only V-J combinations with frequency above 0.0001, covering 99.2% of repertoires, were analysed. A TCS score was defined as the ratio of F50 (clonal expansion) to E x V (chaos), with BLOSUM62-based TCRdist applied between CDR3 peptides within each V-J. Welch's t-statistics and random forest reduced 514 V-J features to about 13, which were used in a naive Bayes classifier (R e1071). TCRdb applied fastp at Q25 and MiXCR to the public reads, then kept only in-frame beta chains. Every entry covers one CDR3 protein and lists the most common genes and DNA from its rows. These V and J calls rely on TCRdb rather than the paper's analysis. The sample data list 600,000 to 650,000 distinct CDR3 sequences, and around 15% of these were observed just once. Approximately 3.9% of the sample is held by the ten biggest clonotypes.

On this clonotype: No cognate antigen has been identified for it. Base qualities are not at hand, and no much larger clone is one base apart.

Graves' hyperthyroidism was defined as stable when no progression to ophthalmopathy occurred over 18 months of follow-up. Hyperthyroidism patients were aged 18 to 65 years and newly diagnosed, with disease duration of less than 2 months. Patients with uncontrolled infections, other autoimmune diseases, pregnancy or lactation were excluded. Diagnoses were established on the basis of clinical symptoms, serum thyroxine and TRAb, thyroid ultrasound, and orbital computed tomography. PBMCs were separated from under 12 ml of fresh peripheral blood using Ficoll-Paque density gradient centrifugation. Trizol reagent was used to extract total RNA, and RNA quality was then checked on an Agilent 2100 Bioanalyzer.

The sequencing sample was made of blood. This chain is built from TRBV27 and TRBJ1-3, with no confidently assigned D gene. The sequence was collected from a woman aged 30 to 39 with Graves' hyperthyroidism. The CDR3 here reads CASSLDPEYNTIYF. The nucleotide sequence reads as follows: TGTGCCAGCAGTTTGGACCCTGAGTACAACACCATATATTTT.